This T cell receptor (beta chain) was observed in a study of beta chain features in type 1 diabetes. Study overall: Age and gender were similar between patients and healthy donors, as were cell yields. There were about 110,000,000 sorted cells examined across all samples.

Investigators reverse transcribed all isolated RNA, so they sequenced expressed TCRB transcripts. Only in-frame clones appear in the TCRdb table, and some are missing; sequencing was by immunoSEQ multiplex PCR. The sample contains more than 300,000 clones, over 9% of which appear only once. Regarding this clone: The antigen remains unidentified.

V trimming: 3 bases; J trimming: 6 bases; junction bases outside the gene matches: 11. Germline CDR1 reads MGHRA; CDR2 reads YSYEKL. The CDR3 has 17 residues. Study results and caveats: In all four CD4+ subsets, TCRB CDR3 length was significantly, moderately reduced in type 1 diabetes. The similarity of naive, central memory and Treg TCRB repertoires appeared greater among patients than among healthy donors.

Each donor gave one heparinised blood draw averaging about 110 mL. The sequenced sample consisted of central memory CD4+ T cells from blood. This chain links TRBV4-1 with TRBJ1-4, with TRBD1 matching over 9 bases. The TCR sequence derives from a man aged 25-40 years with type 1 diabetes. This CDR3 reads CASSQAGTGYSHEKLFF. For the CDR3, the DNA is TGCGCCAGCAGCCAGGCAGGGACAGGGTACTCTCATGAAAAACTGTTTTTT.